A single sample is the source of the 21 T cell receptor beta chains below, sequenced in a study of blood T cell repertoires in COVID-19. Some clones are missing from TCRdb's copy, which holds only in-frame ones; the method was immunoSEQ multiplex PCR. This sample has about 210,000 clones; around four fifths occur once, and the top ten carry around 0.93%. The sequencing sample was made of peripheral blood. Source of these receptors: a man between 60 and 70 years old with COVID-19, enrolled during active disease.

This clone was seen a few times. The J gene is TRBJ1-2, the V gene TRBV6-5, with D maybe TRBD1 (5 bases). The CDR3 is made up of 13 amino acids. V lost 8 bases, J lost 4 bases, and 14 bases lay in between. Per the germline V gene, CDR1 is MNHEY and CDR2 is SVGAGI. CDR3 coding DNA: TGTGCCAGCGCGCCCGACAGCGTCTATGGCTACACCTTC. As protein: CASAPDSVYGYTF.

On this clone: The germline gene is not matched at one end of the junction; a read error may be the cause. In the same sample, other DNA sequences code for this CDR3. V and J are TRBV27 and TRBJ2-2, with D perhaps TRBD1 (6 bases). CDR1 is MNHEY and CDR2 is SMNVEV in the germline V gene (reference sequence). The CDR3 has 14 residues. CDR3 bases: TGTGCCAGCAGATCCCAGGGGACCGCCGGAGAGCTGTTTTTT. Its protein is CASRSQGTAGELFF.

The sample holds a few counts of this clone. CDR3 bases: TGCGCCAGCAGCTTCGGAGACCGGGACATAGATGGCTACACCTTC. It is translated as CASSFGDRDIDGYTF. V is TRBV5-1 and J is TRBJ1-2, with a possible D match to TRBD1 (6 bases). CDR3 length: 15 amino acids. The germline V gene has CDR1 SGHRS and CDR2 YFSETQ. V lost 2 bases to trimming and J lost 6 bases, with 17 bases between them.

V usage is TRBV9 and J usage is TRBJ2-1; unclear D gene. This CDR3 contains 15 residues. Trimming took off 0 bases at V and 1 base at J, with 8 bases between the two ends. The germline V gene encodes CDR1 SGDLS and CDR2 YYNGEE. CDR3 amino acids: CASSVVVSSYNEQFF. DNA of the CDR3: TGTGCCAGCAGCGTAGTAGTCTCTTCCTACAATGAGCAGTTCTTC. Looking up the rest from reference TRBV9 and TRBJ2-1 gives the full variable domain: DSGVTQTPKHLITATGQRVTLRCSPRSGDLSVYWYQQSLDQGLQFLIQYYNGEERAKGNILERFSAQQFPDLHSELNLSSLELGDSALYFCASSVVVSSYNEQFFGPGTRLTVL.

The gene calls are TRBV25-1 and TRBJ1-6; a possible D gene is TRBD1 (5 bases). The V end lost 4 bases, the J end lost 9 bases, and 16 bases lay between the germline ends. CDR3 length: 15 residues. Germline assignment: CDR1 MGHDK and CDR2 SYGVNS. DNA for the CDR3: TGTGCCAGCAGTGTTTCGACTCCACAGGTTTCACCCCTCCACTTT. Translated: CASSVSTPQVSPLHF.

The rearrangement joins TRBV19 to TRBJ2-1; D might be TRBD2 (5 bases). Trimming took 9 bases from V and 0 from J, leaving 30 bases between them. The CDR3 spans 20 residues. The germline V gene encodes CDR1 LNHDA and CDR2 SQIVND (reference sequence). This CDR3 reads CASSSLTSASYQSSYNEQFF. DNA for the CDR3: TGTGCCAGCTCGTCCTTGACATCCGCTAGCTACCAGTCCTCCTACAATGAGCAGTTCTTC.

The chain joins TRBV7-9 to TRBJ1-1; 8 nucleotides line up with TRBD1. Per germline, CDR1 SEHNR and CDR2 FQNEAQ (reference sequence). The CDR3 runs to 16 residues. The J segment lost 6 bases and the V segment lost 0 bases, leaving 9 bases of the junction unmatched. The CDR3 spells CASSLAGQVRLAEAFF. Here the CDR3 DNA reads TGTGCCAGCAGCTTAGCGGGACAGGTACGTTTGGCTGAAGCTTTCTTT.

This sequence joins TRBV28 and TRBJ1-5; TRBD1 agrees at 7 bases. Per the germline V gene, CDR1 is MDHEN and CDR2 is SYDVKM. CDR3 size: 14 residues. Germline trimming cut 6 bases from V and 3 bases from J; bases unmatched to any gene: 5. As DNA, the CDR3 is TGTGCCAGCAGCTCGACAGGGATCAATCAGCCCCAGCATTTT. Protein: CASSSTGINQPQHF.

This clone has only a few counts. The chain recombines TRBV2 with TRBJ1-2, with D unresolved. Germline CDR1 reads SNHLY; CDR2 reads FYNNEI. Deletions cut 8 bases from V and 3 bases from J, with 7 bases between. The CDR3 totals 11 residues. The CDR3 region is CASERDYGYTF. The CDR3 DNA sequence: TGTGCCAGCGAGAGGGACTATGGCTACACCTTC.

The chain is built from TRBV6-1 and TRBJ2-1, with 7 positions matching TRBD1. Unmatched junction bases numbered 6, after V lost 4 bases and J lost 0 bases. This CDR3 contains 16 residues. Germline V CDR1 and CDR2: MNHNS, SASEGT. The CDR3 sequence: CASSVAGTVSYNEQFF. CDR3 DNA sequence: TGTGCCAGCAGTGTCGCCGGGACAGTCTCCTACAATGAGCAGTTCTTC.

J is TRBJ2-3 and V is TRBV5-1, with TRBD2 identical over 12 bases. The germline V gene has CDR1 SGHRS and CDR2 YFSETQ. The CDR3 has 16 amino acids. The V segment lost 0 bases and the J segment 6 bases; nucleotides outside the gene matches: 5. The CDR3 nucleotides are TGCGCCAGCAGCTTGGTCCTAGCGGGAGGGCCCGATACGCAGTATTTT. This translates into CASSLVLAGGPDTQYF.

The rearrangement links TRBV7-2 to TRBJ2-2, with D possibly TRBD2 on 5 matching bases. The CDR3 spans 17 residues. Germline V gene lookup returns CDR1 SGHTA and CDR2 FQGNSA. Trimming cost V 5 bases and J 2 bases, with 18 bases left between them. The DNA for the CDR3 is TGTGCCAGCAGCAGCTCCGGGGTAACCCGTAACACCGGGGAGCTGTTTTTT. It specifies CASSSSGVTRNTGELFF.

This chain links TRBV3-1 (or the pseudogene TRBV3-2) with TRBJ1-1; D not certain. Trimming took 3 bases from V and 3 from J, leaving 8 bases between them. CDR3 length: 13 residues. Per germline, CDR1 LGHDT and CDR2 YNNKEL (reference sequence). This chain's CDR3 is CASSQRRDTEAFF. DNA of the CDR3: TGTGCCAGCAGCCAGAGGAGGGACACTGAAGCTTTCTTT.

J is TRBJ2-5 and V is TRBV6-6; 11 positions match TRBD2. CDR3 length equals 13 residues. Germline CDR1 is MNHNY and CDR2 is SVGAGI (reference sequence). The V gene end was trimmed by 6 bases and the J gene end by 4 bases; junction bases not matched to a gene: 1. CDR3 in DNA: TGTGCCAGCAGCGGACTAGCGGGAGAGACCCAGTACTTC. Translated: CASSGLAGETQYF.

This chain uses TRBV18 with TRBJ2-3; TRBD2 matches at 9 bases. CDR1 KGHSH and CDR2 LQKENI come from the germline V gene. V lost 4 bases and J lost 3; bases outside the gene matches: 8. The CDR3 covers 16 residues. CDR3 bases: TGTGCCAGCTCACTAGCGGGAGAAGGGCGGACAGATACGCAGTATTTT. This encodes CASSLAGEGRTDTQYF. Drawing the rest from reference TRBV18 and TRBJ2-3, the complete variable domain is NAGVMQNPRHLVRRRGQEARLRCSPMKGHSHVYWYRQLPEEGLKFMVYLQKENIIDESGMPKERFSAEFPKEGPSILRIQQVVRGDSAAYFCASSLAGEGRTDTQYFGPGTRLTVL.

The CDR3 sequence: CASSAGQYQETQYF. In nucleotides, the CDR3 is TGCGCCAGCAGCGCGGGACAGTACCAAGAGACCCAGTACTTC. This chain joins TRBV5-1 and TRBJ2-5; maybe TRBD1 (7 bases). The CDR3 contains 14 residues. CDR1 is SGHRS and CDR2 is YFSETQ in the germline V gene. V was cut by 4 bases and J by 0 bases, with 10 bases left in between.

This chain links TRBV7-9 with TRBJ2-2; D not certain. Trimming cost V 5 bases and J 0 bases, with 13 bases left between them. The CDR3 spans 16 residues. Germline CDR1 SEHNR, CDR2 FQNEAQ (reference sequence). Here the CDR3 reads CASSPRNLANTGELFF. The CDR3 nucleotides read TGTGCCAGCAGCCCCAGGAATTTAGCGAACACCGGGGAGCTGTTTTTT.

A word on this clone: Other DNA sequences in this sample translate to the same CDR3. In DNA, the CDR3 is TGTGCCAGCAGTTTACTTAACACCGGGGAGCTGTTTTTT. Amino acids: CASSLLNTGELFF. The genes are TRBV27 and TRBJ2-2, with D unclear. Germline CDR1 and CDR2: MNHEY and SMNVEV (reference sequence). Trimming shortened V by 2 bases and J by 2 bases, and 3 bases separated the two germline ends. The CDR3 loop spans 13 amino acids.

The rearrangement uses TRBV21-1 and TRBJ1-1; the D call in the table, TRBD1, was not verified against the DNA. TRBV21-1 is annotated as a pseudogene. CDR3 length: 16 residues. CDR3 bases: TGTGCCAGCAGCAAAGCAACAGGCGGAATGAACACTGAAGCTTTCTTT. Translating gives CASSKATGGMNTEAFF.

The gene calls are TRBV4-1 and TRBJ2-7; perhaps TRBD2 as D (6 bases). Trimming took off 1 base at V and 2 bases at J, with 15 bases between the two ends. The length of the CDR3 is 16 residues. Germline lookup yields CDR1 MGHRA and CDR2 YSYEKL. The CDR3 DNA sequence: TGCGCCAGCAGCCAAGTCCGCGGTAGCGGAGCCTACGAGCAGTACTTC. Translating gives CASSQVRGSGAYEQYF.

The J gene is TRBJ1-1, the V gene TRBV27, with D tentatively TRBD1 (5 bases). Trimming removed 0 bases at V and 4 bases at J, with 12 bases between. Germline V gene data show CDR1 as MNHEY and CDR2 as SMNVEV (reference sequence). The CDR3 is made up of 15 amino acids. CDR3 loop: CASSLSGQGVTEAFF. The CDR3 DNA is TGTGCCAGCAGTTTATCGGGTCAGGGCGTCACTGAAGCTTTCTTT.